The clone carrying this T cell receptor beta chain was detected only a few times. Its antigen is unknown. The data belong to a study of T cells after yellow fever vaccination. Study-wide results and caveats: It was a weaker secondary response, yet one that peaked faster, at day 5 versus 15.

The CDR3 extends over 19 amino acids. V shed 5 bases and J shed 0 bases, with 23 bases lying between them. Per germline, CDR1 SEHNR and CDR2 FQNEAQ (reference sequence). MiXCR, run by TCRdb on the 5' RACE reads, gives a single entry per CDR3 protein. The sample has fewer than 400,000 distinct CDR3 sequences, around a tenth seen once. The clonotype comes from a man aged 18 to 35 who received the YFV17D yellow fever vaccine. This material consisted of CD4+ T cells sorted from PBMCs, taken 45 days after the yellow fever booster vaccination. V and J are TRBV7-9 and TRBJ2-1; D is possibly TRBD2 (6 bases). CDR3 protein: CASSPKLRGNPSSYNEQFF. Here the CDR3 DNA reads TGTGCCAGCAGCCCCAAGTTGCGGGGAAATCCAAGCTCCTACAATGAGCAGTTCTTC.